What follows are 26 T cell receptor beta chains derived from one specimen sequenced in a study of shared clonotypes between healthy human individuals. This table comes from immunoSEQ multiplex PCR, and its TCRdb copy is limited to in-frame clones, with some not included. This table holds about 2 million clones, about 95% found once. Material: naive CD4+ T cells sorted from blood. Subset: CD45RA+ positively selected. The receptors here all came from a man younger than 30 in good health.

The chain links TRBV10-3 to TRBJ2-3; the D is unclear. Deletions cut 6 bases from V and 3 bases from J, with 7 bases between. The CDR3 runs to 12 residues. Germline CDR1 ENHRY, CDR2 SYGVKD. CDR3 amino acids: CAIRSLTDTQYF. Here the CDR3 DNA reads TGTGCCATCAGATCCCTGACAGATACGCAGTATTTT.

V usage is TRBV10-2 and J usage is TRBJ2-5; the D is unclear. Trimming stripped 3 bases from V and 1 base from J, with 6 bases between. CDR3 length: 13 residues. From germline, CDR1 is WSHSY and CDR2 SAAADI. CDR3 sequence: CASSEQSQETQYF. As DNA, the CDR3 is TGCGCCAGCAGTGAACAGAGCCAAGAGACCCAGTACTTC.

V gene TRBV29-1 combines with J gene TRBJ2-3, with 9 bases aligning to TRBD2. This CDR3 is built from 13 residues. Unmatched junction bases numbered 3, after V lost 7 bases and J lost 1 base. Germline assignment: CDR1 SQVTM and CDR2 ANQGSEA. The CDR3 reads CSGWTSGTDTQYF. CDR3 nucleotides: TGCAGCGGCTGGACTAGCGGCACAGATACGCAGTATTTT.

DNA of the CDR3: TGTGCCAGCAGTGACCACAGGGGAGAAGGCTACACCTTC. Its protein product is CASSDHRGEGYTF. The chain carries TRBV6-4 and TRBJ1-2, with TRBD1 matching 7 bases. This CDR3 contains 13 residues. CDR1 and CDR2 from the germline V gene are MRHNA and SNTAGT. Trimming cost V 2 bases and J 8 bases; bases outside gene matches: 5.

This clone has only one observation. The rearrangement uses TRBV25-1 and TRBJ1-1; tentative D call: TRBD1 (5 bases). Germline-derived CDR1 and CDR2 are MGHDK and SYGVNS. The CDR3 extends over 13 amino acids. The V gene lost 10 bases and the J gene lost 3 bases, with 15 bases spanning the gap. CDR3 residues: CATKQTGDTEAFF. The CDR3 region has the DNA TGTGCCACCAAACAGACGGGGGACACTGAAGCTTTCTTT.

The chain combines TRBV6-1 with TRBJ2-5, with D hard to call. The CDR3 is 11 amino acids. Trimming pared 9 bases from V and 5 bases from J, leaving 10 bases between. Germline V gives CDR1 MNHNS, CDR2 SASEGT. CDR3 residues: CASLSRETQYF. The CDR3 DNA reads as TGTGCCAGTCTAAGCCGGGAGACCCAGTACTTC.

The genes are TRBV11-2 and TRBJ2-5; D is unresolved. CDR1 is SGHAT and CDR2 is FQNNGV in the germline V gene. V lost 1 base and J lost 5, with 11 bases in between. The CDR3 is 14 residues long. The CDR3 loop is CASSLGTWLETQYF. DNA for the CDR3: TGTGCCAGCAGCTTAGGGACGTGGCTGGAGACCCAGTACTTC.

In this sample, this clone turned up once. This chain uses TRBV6-6 with TRBJ2-7, with D perhaps matching TRBD2 (6 bases). The germline gives CDR1 MNHNY, CDR2 SVGAGI (reference sequence). V was cut by 6 bases and J by 1 base, with 13 bases left in between. CDR3 size: 14 residues. Here the CDR3 DNA reads TGTGCCAGCAGGCCGACTAGTATGTCCTACGAGCAGTACTTC. This encodes CASRPTSMSYEQYF.

This chain links TRBV10-3 with TRBJ1-2, with a weak D call TRBD1 (5 bases). V lost 6 bases and J 1 base, leaving 12 bases between the germline ends. This CDR3 has 14 residues. Germline CDR1 ENHRY, CDR2 SYGVKD. The CDR3: CAIRKEGINYGYTF. For the CDR3, the DNA is TGTGCCATCAGGAAAGAGGGGATTAACTATGGCTACACCTTC.

The chain has TRBV28 and TRBJ1-1; TRBD1 might be the D (6 bases). The germline CDR1 and CDR2 sequences are MDHEN and SYDVKM. CDR3 length equals 13 residues. V was shortened by 2 bases and J by 5 bases, with 9 bases between the two germline ends. The CDR3 sequence: CASSLRQGTEAFF. CDR3 sequence (DNA): TGTGCCAGCAGTTTAAGGCAGGGGACTGAAGCTTTCTTT. The full variable domain, its missing parts supplied by reference TRBV28 and TRBJ1-1, is DVKVTQSSRYLVKRTGEKVFLECVQDMDHENMFWYRQDPGLGLRLIYFSYDVKMKEKGDIPEGYSVSREKKERFSLILESASTNQTSMYLCASSLRQGTEAFFGQGTRLTVV.

Here the CDR3 DNA reads TGTGCCAGCAGTCTAAACAGGGGAAGGGAGACCCAGTACTTC. Its protein is CASSLNRGRETQYF. The gene calls are TRBV6-1 and TRBJ2-5; 7 bases map to TRBD1. The CDR3 is 14 amino acids. The V gene end was trimmed by 5 bases and the J gene end by 5 bases; junction bases not matched to a gene: 8. CDR1 MNHNS and CDR2 SASEGT come from the germline V gene.

The V call is TRBV7-9, the J call TRBJ2-7, with 8 bases lining up with TRBD1. J was trimmed by 6 bases and V by 5 bases; bases with no gene match: 3. This CDR3 contains 12 residues. Germline V gene sequence: CDR1 SEHNR, CDR2 FQNEAQ (reference sequence). In DNA form, the CDR3 reads TGTGCCAGCAGCCCCGGACAGGGCGAGCAGTACTTC. Translated: CASSPGQGEQYF.

As regards this clone: The same CDR3 is also encoded by other DNA sequences in this sample. The CDR3 DNA reads as TGCGCCAGCAGCTCCGCCGTTGGAGGGGACACCATATATTTT. The encoded protein is CASSSAVGGDTIYF. V usage is TRBV5-1 and J usage is TRBJ1-3; tentatively, D is TRBD1 (5 bases). The germline CDR1 and CDR2 sequences are SGHRS and YFSETQ. This CDR3 has 14 amino acids. Trimming pared 3 bases from V and 8 bases from J, leaving 15 bases between.

The gene calls are TRBV19 and TRBJ2-7; tentatively, D is TRBD1 (5 bases). Trimming shortened V by 3 bases and J by 0 bases, and 15 bases separated the two germline ends. CDR1 is LNHDA, CDR2 SQIVND, per germline (reference sequence). The CDR3 covers 16 residues. The CDR3 is CASSIRWSGNSYEQYF. CDR3 coding DNA: TGTGCCAGTAGTATTAGGTGGTCAGGGAACTCCTACGAGCAGTACTTC.

Comments on this clone: Distinct nucleotide sequences in the sample also encode this CDR3. The rearrangement links TRBV4-3 to TRBJ2-7; D might be TRBD1 (6 bases). Germline V gene data show CDR1 as LGHNA and CDR2 as YSLEER. The CDR3 loop spans 14 amino acids. The V gene lost 0 bases and the J gene lost 3 bases, with 9 bases spanning the gap. Here the CDR3 reads CASSQEGRGYEQYF. The CDR3 DNA is TGCGCCAGCAGCCAAGAGGGCAGGGGCTACGAGCAGTACTTC.

The chain has TRBV5-3 and TRBJ2-7; D ambiguous. TRBV5-3 is reported as an ORF; its role is uncertain. Trimming left V 4 bases short and J 4 bases short, with 12 bases between. The CDR3 covers 13 residues. The CDR3 protein is CARSGIKAYEQYF. The CDR3 DNA is TGTGCCAGAAGCGGAATAAAGGCGTACGAGCAGTACTTC.

The V and J genes are TRBV5-4 and TRBJ2-6; no firm D call. CDR1 is SGHNT and CDR2 is YYREEE in the germline V gene (reference sequence). This CDR3 contains 18 residues. V lost 3 bases to trimming and J lost 2 bases, with 18 bases between them. As DNA, the CDR3 is TGTGCCAGCAGCTCACCTAAAGAGAGAAACGCTGGGGCCAACGTCCTGACTTTC. As protein: CASSSPKERNAGANVLTF.

V gene TRBV30 combines with J gene TRBJ1-5; no clear D. The CDR3 is 13 residues long. Germline CDR1 GTSNPN, CDR2 SVGIG (reference sequence). V was cut by 6 bases and J by 1 base, with 10 bases left in between. This chain's CDR3 is CACSDGSNQPQHF. CDR3 nucleotide sequence: TGTGCCTGCTCGGACGGGAGCAATCAGCCCCAGCATTTT.

The V gene is TRBV7-9, the J gene TRBJ1-4, with D possibly matching TRBD1 (5 bases). CDR1 is SEHNR and CDR2 is FQNEAQ in the germline V gene (reference sequence). V was clipped by 7 bases and J by 3 bases, with 15 bases between them. The CDR3 spans 15 residues. The CDR3 nucleotides are TGTGCCAGCACCCGCAGGGAAATGGCTAATGAAAAACTGTTTTTT. Translated: CASTRREMANEKLFF.

CDR3 nucleotides: TGCAGCTCCAGGGGGGGGAGCTCCTACAATGAGCAGTTCTTC. Its protein product is CSSRGGSSYNEQFF. V is TRBV29-1 and J is TRBJ2-1, with D possibly called TRBD1 or TRBD2 (7 bases each). Trimming shortened V by 8 bases and J by 0 bases, and 14 bases separated the two germline ends. Germline CDR1 SQVTM, CDR2 ANQGSEA. This CDR3 region has 14 residues.

The rearrangement links TRBV29-1 to TRBJ2-1, with no clear D. The CDR3 consists of 11 residues. The V and J ends lost 6 bases and 9 bases respectively, with 12 bases between them. CDR1 is SQVTM, CDR2 ANQGSEA, per germline. This chain's CDR3 is CSVTIAVEQFF. CDR3 DNA: TGCAGCGTGACCATAGCAGTTGAGCAGTTCTTC.

The CDR3 spells CASSQEQTTDTQYF. DNA of the CDR3: TGCGCCAGCAGCCAAGAGCAGACTACAGATACGCAGTATTTT. The chain couples TRBV4-3 to TRBJ2-3; D call uncertain. Looked up from germline, CDR1 is LGHNA and CDR2 is YSLEER. The CDR3 contains 14 residues. V gave up 0 bases and J gave up 3 bases, with 7 bases separating them.

The gene calls are TRBV29-1 and TRBJ1-2; 7 positions match TRBD1. In germline, CDR1 is SQVTM, CDR2 ANQGSEA. After removal of 3 bases from V and 7 bases from J, the junction contained 5 bases not matched to a gene. The CDR3 runs 12 residues. CDR3 protein: CSVDGAGGGYTF. The DNA of the CDR3 is TGCAGCGTTGATGGGGCAGGGGGTGGCTACACCTTC.

J is TRBJ1-2 and V is TRBV6-5, with 8 bases matching TRBD1. With 2 bases clipped from V and 8 bases from J, the junction kept 10 bases outside the gene matches. The CDR3 length is 15 residues. The germline gives CDR1 MNHEY, CDR2 SVGAGI. The DNA for the CDR3 is TGTGCCAGCAGTTACGGAGTGGACAGGGTAGAAGGCTACACCTTC. As protein: CASSYGVDRVEGYTF.

This sequence joins TRBV4-1 and TRBJ2-5; 12 bases align to TRBD2. Germline loops: CDR1 MGHRA, CDR2 YSYEKL. The ends lost 2 bases at V and 5 bases at J; junction bases unmatched: 3. The CDR3 contains 15 residues. CDR3 bases: TGCGCCAGCAGCCAACTAGCGGGAGGGCGTGAGACCCAGTACTTC. It encodes CASSQLAGGRETQYF.

This clone appeared a few times. The V call is TRBV19, the J call TRBJ1-5; TRBD1 agrees at 11 bases. Germline CDR1 reads LNHDA; CDR2 reads SQIVND (reference sequence). The CDR3 has 18 amino acids. V lost 4 bases and J lost 2; bases outside the gene matches: 10. In DNA, the CDR3 is TGTGCCAGTAGTAACTCCCTCCGGACAGGGGGCCGCAATCAGCCCCAGCATTTT. It translates to CASSNSLRTGGRNQPQHF.